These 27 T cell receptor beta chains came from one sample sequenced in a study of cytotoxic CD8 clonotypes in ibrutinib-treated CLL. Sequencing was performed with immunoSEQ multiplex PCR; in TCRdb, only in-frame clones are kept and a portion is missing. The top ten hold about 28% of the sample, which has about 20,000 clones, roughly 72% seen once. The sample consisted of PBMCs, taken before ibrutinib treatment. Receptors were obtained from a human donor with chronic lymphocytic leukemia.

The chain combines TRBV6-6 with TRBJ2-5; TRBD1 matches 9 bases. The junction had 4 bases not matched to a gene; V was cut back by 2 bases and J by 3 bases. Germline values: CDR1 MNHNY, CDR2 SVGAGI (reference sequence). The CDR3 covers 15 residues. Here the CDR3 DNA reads TGTGCCAGCAGTTACATAGGGACAGGGAAAGAGACCCAGTACTTC. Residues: CASSYIGTGKETQYF.

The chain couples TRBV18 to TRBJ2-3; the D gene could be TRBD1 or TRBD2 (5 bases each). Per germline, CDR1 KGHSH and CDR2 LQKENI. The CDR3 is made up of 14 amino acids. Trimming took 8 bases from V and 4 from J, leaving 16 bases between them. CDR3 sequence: CASHARGESDTQYF. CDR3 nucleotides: TGTGCCAGCCACGCCCGAGGGGAGTCAGATACGCAGTATTTT.

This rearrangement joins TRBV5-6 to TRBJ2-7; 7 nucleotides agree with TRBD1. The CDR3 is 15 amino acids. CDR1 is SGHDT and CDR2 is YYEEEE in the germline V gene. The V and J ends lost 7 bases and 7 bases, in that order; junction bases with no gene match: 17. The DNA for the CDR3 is TGTGCCAGCGGAGGAGAACAGGGGAATGTCGGAGAGCAGTACTTC. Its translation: CASGGEQGNVGEQYF.

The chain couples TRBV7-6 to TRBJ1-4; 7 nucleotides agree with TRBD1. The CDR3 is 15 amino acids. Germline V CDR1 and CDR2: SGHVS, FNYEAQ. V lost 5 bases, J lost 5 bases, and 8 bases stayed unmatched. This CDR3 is CASSAEGQPNEKLFF. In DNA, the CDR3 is TGTGCCAGCAGCGCAGAGGGACAGCCCAATGAAAAACTGTTTTTT.

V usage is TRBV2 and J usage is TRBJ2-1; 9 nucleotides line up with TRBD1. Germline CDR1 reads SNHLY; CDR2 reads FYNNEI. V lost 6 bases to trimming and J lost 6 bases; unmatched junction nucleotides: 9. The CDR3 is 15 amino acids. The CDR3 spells CASSAGQGTGNEQFF. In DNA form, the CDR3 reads TGTGCCAGCAGCGCGGGACAGGGTACGGGCAATGAGCAGTTCTTC.

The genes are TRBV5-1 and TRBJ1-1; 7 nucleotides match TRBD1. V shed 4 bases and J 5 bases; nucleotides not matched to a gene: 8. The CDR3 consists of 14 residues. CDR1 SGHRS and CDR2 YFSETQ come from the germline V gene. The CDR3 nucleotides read TGCGCCAGCAGCGTAGGATCACAGGGGACTGAAGCTTTCTTT. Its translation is CASSVGSQGTEAFF.

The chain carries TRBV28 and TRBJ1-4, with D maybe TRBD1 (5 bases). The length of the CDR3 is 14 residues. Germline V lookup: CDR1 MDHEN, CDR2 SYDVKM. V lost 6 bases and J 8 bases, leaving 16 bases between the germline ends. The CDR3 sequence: CASRLGGSGEKLFF. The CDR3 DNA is TGTGCCAGCAGGCTTGGGGGAAGTGGGGAAAAACTGTTTTTT.

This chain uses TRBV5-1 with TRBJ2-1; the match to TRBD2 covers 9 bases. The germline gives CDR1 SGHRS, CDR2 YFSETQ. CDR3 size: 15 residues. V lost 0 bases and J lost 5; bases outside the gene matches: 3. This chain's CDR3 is CASSLEIAGDNEQFF. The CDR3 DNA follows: TGCGCCAGCAGCTTGGAGATAGCGGGGGACAATGAGCAGTTCTTC.

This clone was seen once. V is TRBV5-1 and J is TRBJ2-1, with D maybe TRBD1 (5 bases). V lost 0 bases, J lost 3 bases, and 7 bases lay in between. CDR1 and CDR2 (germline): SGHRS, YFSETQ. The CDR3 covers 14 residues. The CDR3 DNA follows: TGCGCCAGCAGCTTGGGCCAGGGCTACAATGAGCAGTTCTTC. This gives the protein CASSLGQGYNEQFF.

CDR3 bases: TGTGCCAGCAGCGCGCGGACTAGCGGGAGCTCCTACAATGAGCAGTTCTTC. Its protein is CASSARTSGSSYNEQFF. The chain has TRBV9 and TRBJ2-1; 13 bases match TRBD2. Per germline, CDR1 SGDLS and CDR2 YYNGEE. The CDR3 sequence is 17 residues long. The V and J ends lost 3 bases and 0 bases, in that order; junction bases with no gene match: 3.

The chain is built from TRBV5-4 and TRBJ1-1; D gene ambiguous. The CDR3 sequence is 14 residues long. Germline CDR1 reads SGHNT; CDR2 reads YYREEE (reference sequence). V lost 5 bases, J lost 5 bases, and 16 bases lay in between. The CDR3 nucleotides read TGTGCCAGCAGTCACGAACCCCGAACGACTGAAGCTTTCTTT. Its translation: CASSHEPRTTEAFF.

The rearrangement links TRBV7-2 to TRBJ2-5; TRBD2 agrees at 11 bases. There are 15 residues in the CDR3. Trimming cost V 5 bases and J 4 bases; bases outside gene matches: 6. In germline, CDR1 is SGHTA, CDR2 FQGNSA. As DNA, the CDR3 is TGTGCCAGCAGCCTTCGGACTAGCGGGCGAGAGACCCAGTACTTC. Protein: CASSLRTSGRETQYF.

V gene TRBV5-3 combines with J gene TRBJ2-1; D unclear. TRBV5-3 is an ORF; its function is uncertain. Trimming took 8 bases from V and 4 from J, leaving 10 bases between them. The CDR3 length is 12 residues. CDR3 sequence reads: CASSGDYNEQFF. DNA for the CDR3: TGTGCCAGTAGTGGTGATTACAATGAGCAGTTCTTC.

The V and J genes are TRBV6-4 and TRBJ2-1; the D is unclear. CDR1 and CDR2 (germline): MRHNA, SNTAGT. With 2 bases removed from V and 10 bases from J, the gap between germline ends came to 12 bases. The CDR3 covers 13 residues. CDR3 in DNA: TGTGCCAGCAGTGACCTACGTGACTCCGAGCAGTTCTTC. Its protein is CASSDLRDSEQFF.

The CDR3 sequence is CASSFSRGAGNTIYF. The DNA of the CDR3 is TGTGCCAGCAGCTTCTCGAGGGGTGCTGGAAACACCATATATTTT. J is TRBJ1-3 and V is TRBV5-5; the D gene is possibly TRBD1 (5 bases). The germline CDR1 and CDR2 sequences are SGHKS and YYEKEE (reference sequence). V lost 2 bases, J lost 2 bases, and 11 bases lay in between. The CDR3 has 15 residues.

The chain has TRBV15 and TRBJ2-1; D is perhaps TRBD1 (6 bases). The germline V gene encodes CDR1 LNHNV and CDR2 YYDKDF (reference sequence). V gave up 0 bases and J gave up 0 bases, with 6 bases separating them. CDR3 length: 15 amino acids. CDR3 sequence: CATSREGGSYNEQFF. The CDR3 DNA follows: TGTGCCACCAGCAGAGAAGGGGGCTCCTACAATGAGCAGTTCTTC.

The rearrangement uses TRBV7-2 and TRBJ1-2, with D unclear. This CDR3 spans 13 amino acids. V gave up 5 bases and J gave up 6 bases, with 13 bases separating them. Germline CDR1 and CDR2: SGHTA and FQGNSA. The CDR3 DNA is TGTGCCAGCAGCGTCCCCGAAAGGAATGGCTACACCTTC. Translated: CASSVPERNGYTF.

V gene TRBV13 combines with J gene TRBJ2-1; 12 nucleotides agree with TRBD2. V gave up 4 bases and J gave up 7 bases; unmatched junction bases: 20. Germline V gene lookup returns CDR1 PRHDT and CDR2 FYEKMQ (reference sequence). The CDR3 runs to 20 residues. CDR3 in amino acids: CASSSRGLVSTSGSFNEQFF. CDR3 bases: TGTGCCAGCAGCTCAAGGGGTTTGGTTTCGACTAGCGGGAGCTTTAATGAGCAGTTCTTC.

CDR3 DNA sequence: TGTGCCAGCAGCGGGGGTTGGTTCAGAACCTACGAGCAGTACTTC. The encoded protein is CASSGGWFRTYEQYF. This sequence joins TRBV5-6 and TRBJ2-7; D possibly uses TRBD1 or TRBD2 (5 bases each). The germline V gene encodes CDR1 SGHDT and CDR2 YYEEEE. Trimming removed 4 bases from V and 2 bases from J, with 16 bases in between. The CDR3 is 15 residues long.

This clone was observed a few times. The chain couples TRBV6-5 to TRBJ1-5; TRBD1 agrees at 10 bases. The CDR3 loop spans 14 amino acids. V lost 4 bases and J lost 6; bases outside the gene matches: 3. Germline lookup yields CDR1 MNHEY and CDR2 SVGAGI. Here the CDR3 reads CASSSRQGAQPQHF. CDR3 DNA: TGTGCCAGCAGTTCCCGACAGGGGGCTCAGCCCCAGCATTTT.

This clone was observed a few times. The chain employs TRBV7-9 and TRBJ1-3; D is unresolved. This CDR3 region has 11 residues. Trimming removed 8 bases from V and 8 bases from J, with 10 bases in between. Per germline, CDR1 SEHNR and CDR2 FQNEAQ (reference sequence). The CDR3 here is CASPGRDTIYF. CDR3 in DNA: TGTGCCAGCCCGGGGAGAGACACCATATATTTT.

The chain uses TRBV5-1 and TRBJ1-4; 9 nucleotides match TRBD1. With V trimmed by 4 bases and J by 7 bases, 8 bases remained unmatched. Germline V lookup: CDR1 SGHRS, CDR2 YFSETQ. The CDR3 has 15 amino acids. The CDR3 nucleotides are TGCGCCAGCAGCCGGTTGGGACAGGGCCCTGAAAAACTGTTTTTT. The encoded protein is CASSRLGQGPEKLFF.

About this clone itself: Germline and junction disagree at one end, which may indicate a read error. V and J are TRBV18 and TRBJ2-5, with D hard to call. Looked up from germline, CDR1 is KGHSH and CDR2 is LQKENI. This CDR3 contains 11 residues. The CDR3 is CASSPQQTQYF. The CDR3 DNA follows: TGTGCCAGCTCACCCCAACAGACCCAGTACTTC. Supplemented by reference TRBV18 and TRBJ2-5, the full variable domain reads NAGVMQNPRHLVRRRGQEARLRCSPMKGHSHVYWYRQLPEEGLKFMVYLQKENIIDESGMPKERFSAEFPKEGPSILRIQQVVRGDSAAYFCASSPQQTQYFGPGTRLLVL.

The CDR3 DNA sequence: TGTGCCAGCAACCCCGGGACTAGGGGGGTCGGGGAGCTGTTTTTT. Encoded protein: CASNPGTRGVGELFF. J is TRBJ2-2 and V is TRBV9; 8 bases are a match to TRBD2. Trimming took 6 bases from V and 7 from J; bases not matched to a gene: 11. CDR3 length equals 15 residues. CDR1 is SGDLS and CDR2 is YYNGEE in the germline V gene.

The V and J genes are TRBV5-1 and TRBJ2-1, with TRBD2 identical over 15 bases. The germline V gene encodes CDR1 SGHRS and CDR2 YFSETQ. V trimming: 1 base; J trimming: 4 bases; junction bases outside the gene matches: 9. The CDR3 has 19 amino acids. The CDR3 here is CASSLLGLAGGPGYNEQFF. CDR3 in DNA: TGCGCCAGCAGCTTGCTTGGACTAGCGGGAGGGCCGGGTTACAATGAGCAGTTCTTC.

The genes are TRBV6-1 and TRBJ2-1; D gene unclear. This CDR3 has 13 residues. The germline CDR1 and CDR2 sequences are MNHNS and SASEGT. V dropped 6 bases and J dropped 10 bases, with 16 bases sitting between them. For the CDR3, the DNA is TGTGCCAGCAGAAAAATGGGTACCCAAGAGCAGTTCTTC. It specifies CASRKMGTQEQFF.

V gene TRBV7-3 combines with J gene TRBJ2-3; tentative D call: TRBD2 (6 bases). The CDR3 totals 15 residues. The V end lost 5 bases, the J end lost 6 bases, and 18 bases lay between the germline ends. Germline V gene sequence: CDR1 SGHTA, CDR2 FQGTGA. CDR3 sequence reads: CASSAVGRGKDTQYF. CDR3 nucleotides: TGTGCCAGCAGCGCTGTCGGGAGAGGAAAGGATACGCAGTATTTT.